This entry concerns a single TCR beta chain. The data are from a study of PD-L1 blockade in urothelial cancer. The overall study: Intravenous atezolizumab, 1,200 mg every 3 weeks, was begun by patients in the mid-2010s. Median blood clonality was roughly 0.078, with 75,000 to 100,000 unique TCRs.

Every PCR received spiked-in synthetic TCR analog templates. TCRdb's copy holds only in-frame clones and misses some; the assay was immunoSEQ multiplex PCR. Of around 100,000 clones in the sample, around nine tenths were seen once. Looked up from germline, CDR1 is MGHRA and CDR2 is YSYEKL. The CDR3 has 14 amino acids. V shed 1 base and J shed 8 bases, with 14 bases lying between them. Specified time point: pretreatment peripheral blood. This TCR came from a man in his sixties with urothelial cancer. The chain recombines TRBV4-1 with TRBJ1-2; unclear D gene. Sequenced here: PBMCs, sampled around atezolizumab (anti-PD-L1) treatment. The DNA of the CDR3 is TGCGCCAGCAGCCAAGCTTCGGTCCCGGAGGGCTACACCTTC. It codes for CASSQASVPEGYTF.